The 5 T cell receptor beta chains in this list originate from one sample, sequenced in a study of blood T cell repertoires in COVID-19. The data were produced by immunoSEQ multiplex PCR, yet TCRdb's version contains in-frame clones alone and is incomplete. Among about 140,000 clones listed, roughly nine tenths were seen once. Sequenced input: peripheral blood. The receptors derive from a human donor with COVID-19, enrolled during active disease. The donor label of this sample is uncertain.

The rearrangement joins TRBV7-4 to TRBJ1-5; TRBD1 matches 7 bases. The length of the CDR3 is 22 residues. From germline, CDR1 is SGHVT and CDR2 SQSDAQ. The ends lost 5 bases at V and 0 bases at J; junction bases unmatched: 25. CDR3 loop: CASSPQPRSFRDSDNSNQPQHF. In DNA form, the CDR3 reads TGTGCCAGCAGCCCTCAACCACGAAGCTTCCGGGACAGCGACAATAGCAATCAGCCCCAGCATTTT.

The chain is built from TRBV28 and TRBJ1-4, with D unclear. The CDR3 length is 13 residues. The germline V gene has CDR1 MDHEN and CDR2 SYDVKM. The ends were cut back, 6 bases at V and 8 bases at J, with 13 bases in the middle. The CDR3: CASRNDSPEKLFF. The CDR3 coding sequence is TGTGCCAGCAGGAATGACTCGCCAGAAAAACTGTTTTTT.

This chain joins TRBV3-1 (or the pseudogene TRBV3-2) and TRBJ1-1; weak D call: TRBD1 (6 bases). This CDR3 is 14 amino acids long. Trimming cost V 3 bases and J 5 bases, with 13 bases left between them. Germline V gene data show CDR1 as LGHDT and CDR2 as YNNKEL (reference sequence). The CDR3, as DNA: TGTGCCAGCAGCCAGCAGGGGACGGGTACTGAAGCTTTCTTT. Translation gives CASSQQGTGTEAFF.

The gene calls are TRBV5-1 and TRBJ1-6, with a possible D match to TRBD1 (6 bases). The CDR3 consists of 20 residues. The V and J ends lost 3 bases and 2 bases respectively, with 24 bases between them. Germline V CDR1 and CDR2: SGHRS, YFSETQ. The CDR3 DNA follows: TGCGCCAGCAGCTCTAAAAACAGGGTAGACAAAACAGCCTATAATTCACCCCTCCACTTT. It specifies CASSSKNRVDKTAYNSPLHF. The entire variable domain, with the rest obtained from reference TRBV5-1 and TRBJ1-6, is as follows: KAGVTQTPRYLIKTRGQQVTLSCSPISGHRSVSWYQQTPGQGLQFLFEYFSETQRNKGNFPGRFSGRQFSNSRSEMNVSTLELGDSALYLCASSSKNRVDKTAYNSPLHFGNGTRLTVT.

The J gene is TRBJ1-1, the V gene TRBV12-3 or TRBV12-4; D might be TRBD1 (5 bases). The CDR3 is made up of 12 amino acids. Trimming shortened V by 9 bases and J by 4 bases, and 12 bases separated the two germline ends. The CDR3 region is CASQGWGTEAFF. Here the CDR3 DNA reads TGTGCCAGTCAGGGCTGGGGCACTGAAGCTTTCTTT.